This T cell receptor (beta chain) was obtained from a study of shared clonotypes between healthy human individuals. Study-wide background: CD4 naive cells filled three plates per donor, CD4 memory three, CD8 naive two and CD8 memory one. General observations from the study: The study found approximately 5% of naive CD4 clonotypes shared across a handful of donors.

From CD4+ cells came CD45RA+ naive and CD45RA-negative memory subsets. The data were produced by immunoSEQ multiplex PCR, yet TCRdb's version contains in-frame clones alone and is incomplete. The data hold more than 2 million clones, with around 95% observed a single time. Germline lookup yields CDR1 MNHNS and CDR2 SASEGT. V was pared by 1 base and J by 0 bases, with 3 bases between. CDR3 length: 13 amino acids. As to this clone: Its antigen is undetermined. This could be a read error, since a much larger clone is one nucleotide away.

This clonotype was obtained from a man aged 18 to 29 in good health. This chain uses TRBV6-1 with TRBJ1-1; D call uncertain. The sample comprised naive CD4+ T cells sorted from blood. Described subset: CD45RA+ positively selected. CDR3: CASSEEVNTEAFF. The CDR3, as DNA: TGTGCCAGCAGTGAAGAGGTGAACACTGAAGCTTTCTTT.